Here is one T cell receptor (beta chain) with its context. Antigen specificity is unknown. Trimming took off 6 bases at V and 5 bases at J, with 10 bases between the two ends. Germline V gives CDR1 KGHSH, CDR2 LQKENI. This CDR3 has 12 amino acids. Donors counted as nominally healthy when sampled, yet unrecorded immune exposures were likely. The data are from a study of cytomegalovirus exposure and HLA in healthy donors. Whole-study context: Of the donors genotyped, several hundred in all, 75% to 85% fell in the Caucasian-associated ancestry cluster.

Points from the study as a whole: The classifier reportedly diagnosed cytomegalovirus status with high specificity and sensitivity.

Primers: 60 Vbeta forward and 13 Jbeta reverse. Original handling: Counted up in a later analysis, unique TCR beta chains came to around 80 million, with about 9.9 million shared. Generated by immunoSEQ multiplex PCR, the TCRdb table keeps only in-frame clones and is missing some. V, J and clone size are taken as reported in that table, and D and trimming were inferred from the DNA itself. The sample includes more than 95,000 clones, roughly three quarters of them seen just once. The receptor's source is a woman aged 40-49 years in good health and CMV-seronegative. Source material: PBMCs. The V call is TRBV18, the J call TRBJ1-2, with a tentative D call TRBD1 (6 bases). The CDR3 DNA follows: TGTGCCAGCTCGGCAGGGGATTATGGCTACACCTTC. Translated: CASSAGDYGYTF.